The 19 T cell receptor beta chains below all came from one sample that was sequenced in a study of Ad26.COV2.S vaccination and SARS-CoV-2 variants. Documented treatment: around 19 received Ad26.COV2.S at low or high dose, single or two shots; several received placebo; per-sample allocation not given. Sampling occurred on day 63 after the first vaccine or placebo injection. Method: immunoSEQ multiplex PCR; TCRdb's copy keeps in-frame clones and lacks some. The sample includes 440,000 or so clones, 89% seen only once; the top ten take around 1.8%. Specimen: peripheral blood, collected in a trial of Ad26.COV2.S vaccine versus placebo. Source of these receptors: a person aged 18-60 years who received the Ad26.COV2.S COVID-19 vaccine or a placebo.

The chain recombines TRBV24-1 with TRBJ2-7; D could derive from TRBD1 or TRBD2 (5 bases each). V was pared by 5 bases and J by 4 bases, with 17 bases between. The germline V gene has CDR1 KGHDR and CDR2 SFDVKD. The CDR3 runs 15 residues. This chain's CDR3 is CATSAGTLTEYEQYF. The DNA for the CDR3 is TGTGCCACCAGTGCGGGGACCCTAACAGAGTACGAGCAGTACTTC.

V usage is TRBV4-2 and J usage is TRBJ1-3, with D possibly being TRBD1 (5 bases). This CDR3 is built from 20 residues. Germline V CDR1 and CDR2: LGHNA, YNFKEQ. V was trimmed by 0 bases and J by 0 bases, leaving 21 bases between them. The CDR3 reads CASSQDRKQGPYSSGNTIYF. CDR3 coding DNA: TGTGCCAGCAGCCAAGATCGGAAGCAGGGTCCCTACAGCTCTGGAAACACCATATATTTT.

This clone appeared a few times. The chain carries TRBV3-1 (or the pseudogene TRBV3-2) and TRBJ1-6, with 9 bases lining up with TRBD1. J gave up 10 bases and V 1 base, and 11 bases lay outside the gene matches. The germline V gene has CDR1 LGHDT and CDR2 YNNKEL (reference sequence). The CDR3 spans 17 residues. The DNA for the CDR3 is TGTGCCAGCAGCCAAGGGATCCCACAGGGGGCTATATCACCCCTCCACTTT. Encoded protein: CASSQGIPQGAISPLHF.

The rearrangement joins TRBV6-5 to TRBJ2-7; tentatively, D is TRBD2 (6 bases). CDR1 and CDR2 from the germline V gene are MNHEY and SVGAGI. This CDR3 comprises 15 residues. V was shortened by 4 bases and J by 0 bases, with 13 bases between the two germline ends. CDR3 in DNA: TGTGCCAGCAGTTGGTCAGGGACTCTCTCCTACGAGCAGTACTTC. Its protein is CASSWSGTLSYEQYF.

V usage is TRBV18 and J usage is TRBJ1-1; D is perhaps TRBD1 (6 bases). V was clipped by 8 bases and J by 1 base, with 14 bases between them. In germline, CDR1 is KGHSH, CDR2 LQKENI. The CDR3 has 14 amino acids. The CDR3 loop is CASQISGANTEAFF. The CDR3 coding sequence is TGTGCCAGCCAAATATCAGGGGCGAACACTGAAGCTTTCTTT.

The CDR3 is CASSQGVGQETQYF. The CDR3 DNA follows: TGCGCCAGCAGCCAAGGTGTAGGGCAAGAGACCCAGTACTTC. The rearrangement links TRBV4-1 to TRBJ2-5; D uncertain. V lost 1 base, J lost 2 bases, and 8 bases lay in between. This CDR3 comprises 14 residues. Germline CDR1 is MGHRA and CDR2 is YSYEKL.

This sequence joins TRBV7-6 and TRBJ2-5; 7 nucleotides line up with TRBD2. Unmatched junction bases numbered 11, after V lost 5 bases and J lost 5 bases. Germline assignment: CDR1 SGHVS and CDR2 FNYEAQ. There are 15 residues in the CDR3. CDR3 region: CASSPQRTSSETQYF. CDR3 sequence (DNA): TGTGCCAGCAGCCCGCAGCGGACTAGTTCGGAGACCCAGTACTTC.

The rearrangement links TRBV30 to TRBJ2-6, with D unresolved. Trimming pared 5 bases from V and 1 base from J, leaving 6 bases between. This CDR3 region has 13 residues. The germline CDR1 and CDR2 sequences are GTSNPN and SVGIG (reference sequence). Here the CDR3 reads CAWQTSGANVLTF. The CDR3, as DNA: TGTGCCTGGCAGACGTCTGGGGCCAACGTCCTGACTTTC.

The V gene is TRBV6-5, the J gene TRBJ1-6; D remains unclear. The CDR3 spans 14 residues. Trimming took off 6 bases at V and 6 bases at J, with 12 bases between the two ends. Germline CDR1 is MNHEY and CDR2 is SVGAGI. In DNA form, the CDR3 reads TGTGCCAGCAGATGGGTTCGAATTAATTCACCCCTCCACTTT. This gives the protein CASRWVRINSPLHF.

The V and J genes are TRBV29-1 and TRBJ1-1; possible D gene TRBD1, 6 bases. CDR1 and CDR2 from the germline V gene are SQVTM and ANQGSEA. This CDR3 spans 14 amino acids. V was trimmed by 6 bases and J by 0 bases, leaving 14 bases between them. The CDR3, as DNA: TGCAGCGTGTTGACAGGAGGAATGAACACTGAAGCTTTCTTT. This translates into CSVLTGGMNTEAFF.

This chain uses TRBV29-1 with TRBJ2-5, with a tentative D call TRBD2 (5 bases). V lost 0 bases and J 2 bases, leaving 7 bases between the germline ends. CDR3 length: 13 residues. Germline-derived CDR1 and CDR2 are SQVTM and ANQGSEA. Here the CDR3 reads CSVEEGRQETQYF. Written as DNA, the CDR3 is TGCAGCGTTGAAGAGGGGAGACAAGAGACCCAGTACTTC.

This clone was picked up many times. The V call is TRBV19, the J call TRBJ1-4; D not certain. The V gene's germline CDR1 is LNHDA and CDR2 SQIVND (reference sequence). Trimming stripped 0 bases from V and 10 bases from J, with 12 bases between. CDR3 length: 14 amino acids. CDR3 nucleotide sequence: TGTGCCAGTAGTATAGAGATGACATGGGGAAAACTGTTTTTT. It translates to CASSIEMTWGKLFF.

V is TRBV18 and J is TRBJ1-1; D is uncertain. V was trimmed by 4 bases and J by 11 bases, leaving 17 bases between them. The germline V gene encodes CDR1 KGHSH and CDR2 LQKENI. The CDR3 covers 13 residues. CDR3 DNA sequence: TGTGCCAGCTCACGCGACGAGGGAAGCGAGGCTTTCTTT. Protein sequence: CASSRDEGSEAFF.

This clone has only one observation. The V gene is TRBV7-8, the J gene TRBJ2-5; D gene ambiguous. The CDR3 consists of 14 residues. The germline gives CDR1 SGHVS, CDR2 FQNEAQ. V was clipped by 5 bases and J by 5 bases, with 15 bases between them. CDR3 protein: CASSIRRLFETQYF. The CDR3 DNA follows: TGTGCCAGCAGCATTAGAAGGTTGTTCGAGACCCAGTACTTC.

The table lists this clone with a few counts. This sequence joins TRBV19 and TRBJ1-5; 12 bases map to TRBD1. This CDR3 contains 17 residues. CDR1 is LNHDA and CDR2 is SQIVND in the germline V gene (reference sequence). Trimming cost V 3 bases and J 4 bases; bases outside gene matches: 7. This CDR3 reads CASSMNRDRGPNQPQHF. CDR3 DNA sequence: TGTGCCAGTAGTATGAACCGGGACAGGGGGCCTAATCAGCCCCAGCATTTT.

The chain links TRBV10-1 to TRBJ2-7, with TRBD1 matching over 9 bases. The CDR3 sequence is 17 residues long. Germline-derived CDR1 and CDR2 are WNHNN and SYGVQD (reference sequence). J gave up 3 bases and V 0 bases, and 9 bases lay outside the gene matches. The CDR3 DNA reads TGCGCCAGCAGTGAGTCGAAGGACAGGGGTTATCTCTACGAGCAGTACTTC. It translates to CASSESKDRGYLYEQYF.

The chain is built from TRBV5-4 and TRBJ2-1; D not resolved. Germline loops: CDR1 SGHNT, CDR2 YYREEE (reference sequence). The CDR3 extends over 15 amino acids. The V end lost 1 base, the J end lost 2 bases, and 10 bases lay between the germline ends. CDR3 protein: CASSLSPGTYNEQFF. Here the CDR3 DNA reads TGTGCCAGCAGCTTGTCCCCTGGGACCTACAATGAGCAGTTCTTC.

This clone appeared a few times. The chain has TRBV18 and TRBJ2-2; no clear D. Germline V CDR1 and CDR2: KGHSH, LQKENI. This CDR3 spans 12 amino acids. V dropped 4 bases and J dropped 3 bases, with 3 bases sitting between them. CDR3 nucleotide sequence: TGTGCCAGCTCACTAGACACCGGGGAGCTGTTTTTT. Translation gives CASSLDTGELFF.

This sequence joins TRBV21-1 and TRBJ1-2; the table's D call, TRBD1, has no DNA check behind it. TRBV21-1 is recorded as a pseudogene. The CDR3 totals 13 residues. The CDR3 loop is CASSNSTGDGYTF. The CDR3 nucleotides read TGTGCCAGCAGCAACTCGACAGGGGATGGCTACACCTTC.